Shown below are 4 T cell receptor beta chains from a single sample sequenced in a study of CD8+CD57+ T cells in acquired aplastic anemia. It was patients with CD8+CD57+ cell expansion by flow cytometry who were chosen for sequencing. TCR beta VDJ and CDR3 profiles were obtained from a genomic DNA template. A single record per CDR3 protein comes from TCRdb applying MiXCR to the reads. Here the sample spans roughly 240,000 distinct CDR3 sequences, more than 40% being singletons. The sequencing sample was made of sorted CD4+, CD8+, or CD8+CD57+ T cells (not recorded which) from PBMCs. Receptors were obtained from a human donor with aplastic anemia.

To note about this clonotype: The junction shows a germline mismatch at one end, possibly a read error. The chain has TRBV24-1 and TRBJ2-1; no firm D call. Germline V gives CDR1 KGHDR, CDR2 SFDVKD. The CDR3 loop spans 12 amino acids. The CDR3 DNA follows: TGTGCCACCCGTGATTTGCACAGTGAGCAGTTCTTC. Encoded protein: CATRDLHSEQFF.

V gene TRBV5-4 combines with J gene TRBJ1-4; 8 bases match TRBD1. The CDR3 spans 18 residues. The J segment lost 5 bases and the V segment lost 4 bases, leaving 16 bases of the junction unmatched. Germline assignment: CDR1 SGHNT and CDR2 YYREEE (reference sequence). CDR3 coding DNA: TGTGCCAGCAGCGTCAGACAGGGGTCAGTCGTAATGAATGAAAAACTGTTTTTT. Translation gives CASSVRQGSVVMNEKLFF.

The chain combines TRBV5-5 with TRBJ1-1, with D possibly matching TRBD1 (6 bases). The CDR3 is 14 amino acids. Germline V lookup: CDR1 SGHKS, CDR2 YYEKEE (reference sequence). Between the trimmed V and J ends, which lost 2 bases and 3 bases, there was a span of 11 bases. CDR3 in amino acids: CASSLQGHDTEAFF. CDR3 bases: TGTGCCAGCAGCTTACAGGGTCATGACACTGAAGCTTTCTTT.

The chain recombines TRBV7-9 with TRBJ2-7; tentative D call: TRBD1 (6 bases). The CDR3 loop spans 13 amino acids. With 4 bases removed from V and 5 bases from J, the gap between germline ends came to 12 bases. Germline lookup yields CDR1 SEHNR and CDR2 FQNEAQ (reference sequence). In DNA form, the CDR3 reads TGTGCCAGCAGCTCGCAGGGGTACGACGAGCAGTACTTC. Residues: CASSSQGYDEQYF.